This entry concerns a single T cell receptor (beta chain). Its antigen is unknown. The assay, immunoSEQ v3.0, was run at survey level. The study targeted roughly 35,000-50,000 T-cell genomes per sample in sequencing. Profiling relied on immunoSEQ multiplex PCR, and the TCRdb table lists in-frame clones only, not all of them. The sample consists of about 21,000 clones, around 87% of them appearing once. The V end was cut by 0 bases, the J end by 7 bases, with 16 bases between. The CDR3 sequence is 15 residues long. Germline V gene data show CDR1 as PRHDT and CDR2 as FYEKMQ (reference sequence). Treated in the United States were all of the participants with HIV. This sample was included in a study of long-term antiretroviral therapy in people with HIV. Findings and caveats of the study: Specimen acquisition occurred between about 2004 and 2017, potentially under older ART regimens. Increased diversity was seen after ART, yet it remained lower than in transplant donor controls.

This TCR derives from a man aged 18-30 years with HIV. The input for sequencing was unsorted PBMCs, taken 0.2 years before starting antiretroviral therapy. V is TRBV13 and J is TRBJ2-7, with D possibly TRBD2 on 6 matching bases. The CDR3 region has the DNA TGTGCCAGCAGCTTAGGGGGACGGTACCGGGGGGAGCAGTACTTC. Its protein product is CASSLGGRYRGEQYF.